This TCR beta chain was captured in a study of blood T cell repertoires in COVID-19. The CDR3 is 18 amino acids. The V and J ends lost 1 base and 0 bases respectively, with 16 bases between them. Per the germline V gene, CDR1 is MDHEN and CDR2 is SYDVKM. This clone has just a few counts. Original processing methods: Reference gene primer amplification gave estimated nucleated cell counts. Using immunoSEQ multiplex PCR, the repertoire was profiled, and TCRdb retains in-frame clones only, with some absent. The V and J calls and clone size were taken over from that table, and D and trimming were inferred from the DNA. The table records 250,000 to 300,000 clones, approximately 92% of them present only once.

The chain carries TRBV28 and TRBJ2-1; possibly TRBD2 for D (5 bases). The specimen was PBMCs or T cells enriched from blood (not recorded which). The source is a woman aged 25 to 39 who had recovered from COVID-19. The CDR3, as DNA: TGTGCCAGCAGTTTATCCCCCGGACTGGGGAGCTCCTACAATGAGCAGTTCTTC. It translates to CASSLSPGLGSSYNEQFF.